Detailed here is one T cell receptor (beta chain). This sample is drawn from a study of blood T cell repertoires in COVID-19. Whole-study context: The United States, Italy and Spain were the sources of the acute and convalescent COVID-19 samples.

In the source study's methods: Researchers report that nucleated cell counts were estimated from reference gene primer amplification. The repertoire was sequenced with immunoSEQ multiplex PCR; TCRdb's copy has only in-frame clones and lacks some. D and trimming come from the DNA, and the V and J calls and clone size come from that table. In the table there are some 290,000 clones, roughly 87% of which are singletons. The CDR3 runs to 14 residues. Germline V gene lookup returns CDR1 MNHEY and CDR2 SVGAGI. The ends were cut back, 6 bases at V and 8 bases at J, with 19 bases in the middle. The chain carries TRBV6-5 and TRBJ1-1; tentative D call: TRBD1 (6 bases). The sequence was obtained from a woman aged 45-59 years who had recovered from COVID-19. The sequencing input was peripheral blood. CDR3 protein: CASSASLRGGEAFF. The DNA of the CDR3 is TGTGCCAGCAGCGCCAGCCTAAGGGGGGGAGAAGCTTTCTTT.